Listed below are T cell receptor beta chains from one sample, sequenced in a study of cytomegalovirus exposure and HLA in healthy donors. Data came from immunoSEQ multiplex PCR; TCRdb stores just in-frame clones and leaves some out. The sample carries 150,000 to 200,000 clones, 82% recorded once. Sequenced: PBMCs. These receptors all come from a male donor in good health and CMV-seronegative. Each CDR3 is given with its conserved first and last residue. Fields, in order: J gene, V gene, D gene, clone size, CDR3 protein, CDR3 DNA. A D gene is named only where the DNA matches it firmly. Size is stated for part of the rows, as once, few or many counts, or as a class when the clone is expanded.

TRBJ1-2 TRBV19 TRBD1 NA CASSFGTYGTGDGYTF TGTGCCAGTAGCTTCGGAACGTACGGGACAGGGGATGGCTACACCTTC
TRBJ2-5 TRBV21-1 NA NA CASSNYDTGETQYF TGTGCCAGCAGCAACTACGATACAGGAGAGACCCAGTACTTC
TRBJ1-2 TRBV14 TRBD1 once CASSQVWQGGLSYGYTF TGTGCCAGCAGCCAAGTATGGCAGGGGGGATTGTCCTATGGCTACACCTTC
TRBJ2-1 TRBV5-6 NA NA CASSFPGVNEQFF TGTGCCAGCAGCTTTCCGGGAGTGAATGAGCAGTTCTTC
TRBJ2-2 TRBV6-6 NA NA CASREGGNTGELFF TGTGCCAGCAGGGAGGGAGGGAACACCGGGGAGCTGTTTTTT
TRBJ2-1 TRBV28 NA NA CASTSPADPKGYNEQFF TGTGCCAGCACCTCACCGGCAGACCCAAAGGGGTACAATGAGCAGTTCTTC
TRBJ2-3 TRBV11-3 TRBD2 NA CASSSTETSGISDTQYF TGTGCCAGCAGCTCGACGGAGACTAGCGGGATATCAGATACGCAGTATTTT
TRBJ1-6 TRBV20-1 NA NA CSAGPRGPLHF TGCAGTGCTGGACCGCGAGGGCCCCTCCACTTT
TRBJ1-3 TRBV6-6 TRBD1 NA CASRLDGTDTIYF TGTGCCAGCAGGTTGGACGGGACAGACACCATATATTTT
TRBJ2-1 TRBV11-2 TRBD2 NA CASSPPGLAAHEQFF TGTGCCAGCAGCCCACCGGGACTAGCCGCCCATGAGCAGTTCTTC
TRBJ1-6 TRBV7-8 NA NA CASSSTVPQGLGSPLHF TGTGCCAGCAGCTCCACCGTACCCCAGGGCTTAGGCTCACCCCTCCACTTT
TRBJ1-2 TRBV9 TRBD1 NA CASSVVVGGKLSPDF TGTGCCAGCAGCGTAGTAGTAGGGGGCAAGCTTTCGCCCGACTTC
TRBJ2-7 TRBV11-2 NA NA CASSLDRGVGYEQYF TGTGCCAGCAGCTTAGATCGGGGAGTAGGTTACGAGCAGTACTTC
TRBJ2-3 TRBV2 NA NA CASSVERAVDTQYF TGTGCCAGCAGTGTTGAGCGGGCAGTAGATACGCAGTATTTT
TRBJ1-2 TRBV5-1 NA once CASSLVFGESGYTF TGCGCCAGCAGCTTGGTGTTTGGTGAGAGTGGCTACACCTTC
TRBJ2-2 TRBV28 TRBD1 few CATYRDRVAGELFF TGTGCCACCTACCGGGACAGGGTGGCCGGGGAGCTGTTTTTT
TRBJ2-6 TRBV19 TRBD1 few CASCDRGRSSSGANVLTF TGTGCCAGTTGCGACAGGGGCCGAAGTAGCTCTGGGGCCAACGTCCTGACTTTC
TRBJ1-5 TRBV5-6 NA NA CASSLVGRNQPQHF TGTGCCAGCAGCTTGGTGGGCCGCAATCAGCCCCAGCATTTT
TRBJ2-5 TRBV2 TRBD2 NA CARGVSGGAETQYF TGTGCCAGAGGGGTTAGCGGGGGAGCGGAGACCCAGTACTTC
TRBJ2-2 TRBV27 NA NA CASSFYAGFLSYTGELFF TGTGCCAGCAGTTTTTATGCAGGGTTCCTTTCCTACACCGGGGAGCTGTTTTTT
TRBJ2-7 TRBV6-5 TRBD1 few CASSYGQTGTEYF TGTGCCAGCAGTTACGGGCAGACGGGGACAGAGTACTTC
TRBJ2-5 TRBV7-2 NA NA CASSLGGGGQETQYF TGTGCCAGCAGCTTAGGCGGAGGAGGCCAAGAGACCCAGTACTTC
TRBJ2-2 TRBV11-2 TRBD1 once CASSLQGQTTGELFF TGTGCCAGCAGCTTACAGGGACAGACCACCGGGGAGCTGTTTTTT
TRBJ2-7 TRBV4-2 TRBD1 once CASSQVLGTGGDEQYF TGTGCCAGCAGCCAAGTTCTAGGGACAGGGGGCGACGAGCAGTACTTC
TRBJ1-2 TRBV18 NA NA CASSPPGAYGYTF TGTGCCAGCTCACCACCGGGGGCCTATGGCTACACCTTC
TRBJ2-3 TRBV25-1 TRBD1 few CASSETGGWADTQYF TGTGCCAGCAGTGAAACAGGGGGCTGGGCAGATACGCAGTATTTT
TRBJ2-7 TRBV5-1 NA once CASTASGGPYEQYF TGCGCCAGCACCGCGTCTGGGGGCCCCTACGAGCAGTACTTC
TRBJ1-2 TRBV11-2 NA NA CASSSTGIYGYTF TGTGCCAGCAGCTCTACAGGGATTTATGGCTACACCTTC